Below, 18 T cell receptor beta chains from the same sample are listed, as sequenced in a study of T cell changes during pregnancy in multiple sclerosis. The protocol was immunoSEQ multiplex PCR, while the TCRdb copy is restricted to in-frame clones and leaves out a portion. The repertoire holds 25,000 to 30,000 clones, with more than 90% as singletons. The material was CD4+ T cells from peripheral blood mononuclear cells, obtained in the first trimester of pregnancy. The receptors stem from a female donor with multiple sclerosis, enrolled in a pregnancy study.

The chain combines TRBV5-1 with TRBJ2-3, with D unclear. The CDR3 has 13 residues. Trimming cost V 1 base and J 0 bases, with 3 bases left between them. Looked up from germline, CDR1 is SGHRS and CDR2 is YFSETQ. The CDR3 DNA reads TGCGCCAGCAGCTTGCATAGCACAGATACGCAGTATTTT. Residues: CASSLHSTDTQYF.

The chain combines TRBV30 with TRBJ2-7, with no clear D. The germline V gene encodes CDR1 GTSNPN and CDR2 SVGIG (reference sequence). The V end lost 1 base, the J end lost 10 bases, and 17 bases lay between the germline ends. The CDR3 covers 13 residues. The DNA of the CDR3 is TGTGCCTGGAGTGCAAGCAACATGAGGATCCAGTACTTC. Protein sequence: CAWSASNMRIQYF.

The chain combines TRBV13 with TRBJ2-2; 8 bases map to TRBD2. Trimming at V came to 2 bases and at J to 6 bases, leaving 5 bases not matched to a gene. Germline CDR1 and CDR2: PRHDT and FYEKMQ (reference sequence). CDR3 length: 15 amino acids. The CDR3 spells CASSLFGGGAGELFF. The CDR3 coding sequence is TGTGCCAGCAGCTTATTCGGGGGGGGAGCCGGGGAGCTGTTTTTT.

The genes are TRBV5-1 and TRBJ1-2; tentatively, D is TRBD1 (6 bases). Trimming left V 4 bases short and J 4 bases short, with 17 bases between. The germline V gene has CDR1 SGHRS and CDR2 YFSETQ. This CDR3 contains 15 residues. CDR3 sequence reads: CASSQGYGGAYGYTF. The CDR3 DNA is TGCGCCAGCAGCCAAGGATATGGGGGGGCCTATGGCTACACCTTC.

The chain is built from TRBV28 and TRBJ1-6; 7 bases are shared with TRBD1. Germline CDR1 MDHEN, CDR2 SYDVKM. This CDR3 has 16 residues. Germline trimming cut 6 bases from V and 9 bases from J; bases unmatched to any gene: 14. For the CDR3, the DNA is TGTGCCAGCAGAAAACTACAGGGGCTTCTGGTTTCACCCCTCCACTTT. Its translation: CASRKLQGLLVSPLHF.

This rearrangement joins TRBV29-1 to TRBJ2-1; D gene uncertain. The V end was cut by 0 bases, the J end by 7 bases, with 7 bases between. Per the germline V gene, CDR1 is SQVTM and CDR2 is ANQGSEA. This CDR3 contains 12 residues. The CDR3 nucleotides are TGCAGCGTTGAAGATCAGATGAATGAGCAGTTCTTC. Translated: CSVEDQMNEQFF.

The CDR3 coding sequence is TGTGCCAGCAGGAAACAGGATTACACTGAAGCTTTCTTT. It encodes CASRKQDYTEAFF. The V gene is TRBV6-1, the J gene TRBJ1-1; D may be TRBD1 (5 bases). V was clipped by 6 bases and J by 3 bases, with 11 bases between them. The CDR3 sequence is 13 residues long. Germline V gene data show CDR1 as MNHNS and CDR2 as SASEGT.

This chain uses TRBV2 with TRBJ1-4, with unresolved D. Germline CDR1 is SNHLY and CDR2 is FYNNEI. The germline V and J ends were trimmed by 4 bases and 6 bases, with 6 bases remaining between them. This CDR3 is 12 amino acids long. CDR3 sequence (DNA): TGTGCCAGCAGTGCTCAGGATGAAAAACTGTTTTTT. Encoded protein: CASSAQDEKLFF.

This clone has only a few counts. This chain uses TRBV28 with TRBJ1-4; D not resolved. The CDR3 is 15 residues long. V was shortened by 5 bases and J by 0 bases, with 10 bases between the two germline ends. Germline assignment: CDR1 MDHEN and CDR2 SYDVKM. The CDR3 spells CASSPPSATNEKLFF. The CDR3 DNA follows: TGTGCCAGCAGTCCCCCGTCAGCAACTAATGAAAAACTGTTTTTT.

J is TRBJ1-4 and V is TRBV9, with 9 bases matching TRBD1. V was clipped by 4 bases and J by 6 bases; unmatched bases: 4. There are 14 residues in the CDR3. The germline V gene has CDR1 SGDLS and CDR2 YYNGEE. CDR3 sequence reads: CASSQGQGDEKLFF. CDR3 nucleotides: TGTGCCAGCAGCCAGGGACAGGGTGATGAAAAACTGTTTTTT.

The V gene is TRBV5-1, the J gene TRBJ2-3; D is undetermined. Germline-derived CDR1 and CDR2 are SGHRS and YFSETQ. Deletions cut 0 bases from V and 1 base from J, with 9 bases between. The CDR3 extends over 15 amino acids. In nucleotides, the CDR3 is TGCGCCAGCAGCTTGGCCATGGCCCGCACAGATACGCAGTATTTT. Translating it yields CASSLAMARTDTQYF.

In this sample, this clone is medium-sized (0.01 to 0.1%). The chain is built from TRBV6-5 and TRBJ2-2; D is uncertain. The V gene lost 5 bases and the J gene lost 1 base, with 8 bases spanning the gap. The germline CDR1 and CDR2 sequences are MNHEY and SVGAGI. The CDR3 covers 14 residues. The CDR3 region is CASSRGWNTGELFF. The CDR3 nucleotides read TGTGCCAGCAGTCGCGGATGGAACACCGGGGAGCTGTTTTTT.

Here the CDR3 reads CASSLGGTGAAEQFF. CDR3 nucleotide sequence: TGTGCCAGCAGCTTGGGGGGGACAGGGGCGGCTGAGCAGTTCTTC. The V gene is TRBV5-6, the J gene TRBJ2-1; 10 bases align to TRBD1. This CDR3 is 15 amino acids long. V shed 0 bases, J shed 9 bases, and the junction held 6 bases outside the gene matches. The germline V gene has CDR1 SGHDT and CDR2 YYEEEE.

This clone came up a few times. The chain links TRBV6-5 to TRBJ1-6, with D uncertain. Germline-derived CDR1 and CDR2 are MNHEY and SVGAGI. This CDR3 is 16 amino acids long. Trimming cost V 2 bases and J 12 bases, with 20 bases left between them. The CDR3 region has the DNA TGTGCCAGCAGTTACATGGACGCGGGCAGTATTTTACCCCTCCACTTT. As protein: CASSYMDAGSILPLHF.

This chain connects TRBV7-2 to TRBJ1-1; 7 bases align to TRBD1. Germline lookup yields CDR1 SGHTA and CDR2 FQGNSA. V lost 7 bases, J lost 0 bases, and 11 bases stayed unmatched. This CDR3 is built from 16 residues. CDR3 sequence: CASKIRTGLMNTEAFF. DNA of the CDR3: TGTGCCAGCAAAATACGGACAGGACTTATGAACACTGAAGCTTTCTTT.

The chain links TRBV28 to TRBJ1-1, with D hard to call. V was shortened by 4 bases and J by 5 bases, with 20 bases between the two germline ends. This CDR3 contains 16 residues. Germline V lookup: CDR1 MDHEN, CDR2 SYDVKM. The CDR3 is CASSSTGRYGRTEAFF. In DNA form, the CDR3 reads TGTGCCAGCAGTTCTACCGGGAGATATGGACGGACTGAAGCTTTCTTT.

V gene TRBV10-3 combines with J gene TRBJ2-3; 11 bases are shared with TRBD1. J was trimmed by 5 bases and V by 8 bases; bases with no gene match: 6. The CDR3 covers 14 residues. Germline V gives CDR1 ENHRY, CDR2 SYGVKD. The CDR3, as DNA: TGTGCCATCGGGGGACAGGGGGTTTTAGATACGCAGTATTTT. Translation gives CAIGGQGVLDTQYF.

V usage is TRBV19 and J usage is TRBJ1-2; no clear D. Germline CDR1 and CDR2: LNHDA and SQIVND (reference sequence). V lost 6 bases and J 2 bases, leaving 10 bases between the germline ends. CDR3 size: 13 residues. CDR3 sequence: CASSPLGNYGYTF. The CDR3 DNA follows: TGTGCCAGTAGCCCTCTAGGAAACTATGGCTACACCTTC.